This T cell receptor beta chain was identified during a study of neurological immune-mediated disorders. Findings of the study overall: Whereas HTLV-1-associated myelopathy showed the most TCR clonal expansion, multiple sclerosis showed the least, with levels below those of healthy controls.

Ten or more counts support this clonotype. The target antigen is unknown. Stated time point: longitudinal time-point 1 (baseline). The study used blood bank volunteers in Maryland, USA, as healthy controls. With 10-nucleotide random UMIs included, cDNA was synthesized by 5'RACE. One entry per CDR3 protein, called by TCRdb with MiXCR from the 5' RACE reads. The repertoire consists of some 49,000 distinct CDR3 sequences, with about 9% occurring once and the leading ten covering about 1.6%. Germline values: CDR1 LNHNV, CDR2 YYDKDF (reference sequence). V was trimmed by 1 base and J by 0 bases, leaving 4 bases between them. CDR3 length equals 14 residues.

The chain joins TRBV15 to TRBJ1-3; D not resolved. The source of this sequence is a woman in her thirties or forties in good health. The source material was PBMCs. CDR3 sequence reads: CATSRATSGNTIYF. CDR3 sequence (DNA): TGTGCCACCAGCAGAGCCACCTCTGGAAACACCATATATTTT.